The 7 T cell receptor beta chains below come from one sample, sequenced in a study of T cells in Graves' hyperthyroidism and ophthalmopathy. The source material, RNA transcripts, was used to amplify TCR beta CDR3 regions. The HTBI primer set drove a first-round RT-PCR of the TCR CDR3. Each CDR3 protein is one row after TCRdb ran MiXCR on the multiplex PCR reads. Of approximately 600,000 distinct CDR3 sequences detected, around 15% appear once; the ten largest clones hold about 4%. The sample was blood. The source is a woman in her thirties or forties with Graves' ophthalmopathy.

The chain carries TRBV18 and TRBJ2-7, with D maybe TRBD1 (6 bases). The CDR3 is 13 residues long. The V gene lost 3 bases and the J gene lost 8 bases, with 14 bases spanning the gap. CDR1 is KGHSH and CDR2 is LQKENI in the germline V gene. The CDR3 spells CASSPENRDKQYF. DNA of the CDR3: TGTGCCAGCTCACCTGAAAACAGGGATAAGCAGTACTTC. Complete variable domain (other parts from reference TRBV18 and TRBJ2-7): NAGVMQNPRHLVRRRGQEARLRCSPMKGHSHVYWYRQLPEEGLKFMVYLQKENIIDESGMPKERFSAEFPKEGPSILRIQQVVRGDSAAYFCASSPENRDKQYFGPGTRLTVT.

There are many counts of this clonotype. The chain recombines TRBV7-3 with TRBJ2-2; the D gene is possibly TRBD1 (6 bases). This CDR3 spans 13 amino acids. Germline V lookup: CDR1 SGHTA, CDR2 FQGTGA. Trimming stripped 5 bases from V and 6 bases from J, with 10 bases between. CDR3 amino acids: CASSIQGSGELFF. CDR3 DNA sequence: TGTGCCAGCAGCATACAGGGCTCCGGGGAGCTGTTTTTT.

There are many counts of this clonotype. CDR3 protein: CASSFLGGYTF. CDR3 nucleotides: TGTGCCAGCAGTTTTCTGGGGGGCTACACCTTC. The chain uses TRBV28 and TRBJ1-2, with no clear D. Trimming took off 3 bases at V and 8 bases at J, with 7 bases between the two ends. This CDR3 region has 11 residues. In germline, CDR1 is MDHEN, CDR2 SYDVKM.

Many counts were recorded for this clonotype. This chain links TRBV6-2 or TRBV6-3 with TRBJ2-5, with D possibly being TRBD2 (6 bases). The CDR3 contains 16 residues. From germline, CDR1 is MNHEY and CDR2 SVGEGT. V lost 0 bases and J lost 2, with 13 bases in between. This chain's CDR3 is CASSYSWASEQETQYF. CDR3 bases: TGTGCCAGCAGTTACTCCTGGGCTAGCGAACAAGAGACCCAGTACTTC.

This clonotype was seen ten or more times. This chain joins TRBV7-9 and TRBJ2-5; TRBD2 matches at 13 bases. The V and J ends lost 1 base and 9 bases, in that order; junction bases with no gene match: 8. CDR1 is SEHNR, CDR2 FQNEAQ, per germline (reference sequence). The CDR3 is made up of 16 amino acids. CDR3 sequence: CASSLVQTSGRPAQYF. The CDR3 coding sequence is TGTGCCAGCAGCTTAGTGCAGACTAGCGGGAGGCCCGCCCAGTACTTC.

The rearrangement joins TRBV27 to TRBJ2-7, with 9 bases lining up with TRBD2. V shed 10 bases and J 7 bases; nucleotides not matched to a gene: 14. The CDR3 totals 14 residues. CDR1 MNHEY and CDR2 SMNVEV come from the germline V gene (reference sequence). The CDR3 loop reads CATAGVAGVREQYF. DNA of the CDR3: TGTGCCACTGCAGGGGTAGCGGGAGTACGGGAGCAGTACTTC.

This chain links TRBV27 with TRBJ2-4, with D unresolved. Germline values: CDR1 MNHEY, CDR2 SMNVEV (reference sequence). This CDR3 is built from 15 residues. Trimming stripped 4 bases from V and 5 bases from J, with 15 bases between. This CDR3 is CASSSTWDNQNIQYF. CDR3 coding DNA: TGTGCCAGCAGTTCGACCTGGGATAATCAAAACATTCAGTACTTC.